This T cell receptor (beta chain) was profiled in a study of molecular identifiers for immune sequencing clone quantification. General study findings and limits: Identical TCR molecules sharing a barcode could underestimate highly expanded clone sizes.

Listed TCR primers and previously described methods were used for bulk TCR libraries. TCRdb itself ran the PCR reads through MiXCR, one entry per CDR3 protein. The sample carries 97,000 or so distinct CDR3 sequences, around 37% recorded once. The CDR3 covers 14 residues. The junction had 8 bases not matched to a gene; V was cut back by 5 bases and J by 7 bases. Germline V gene sequence: CDR1 MNHEY, CDR2 SVGAGI. A few counts support this clonotype. Antigen unknown. The authors sorted naive CD8 T cells as CD8+CD4-CCR7+CD45RA+. The TCR sequence derives from a human donor in good health. Some libraries in this study had Jurkat cell RNA spiked in. The sequenced material came from naive CD8+ T cells from blood, with Jurkat cell RNA spiked in. Regarding subset: FACS-sorted CD8+CD4-CCR7+CD45RA+ naive T cells. The rearrangement joins TRBV6-5 to TRBJ2-1; TRBD1 matches 7 bases. CDR3 in amino acids: CASSPRTGMNEQFF. The CDR3 DNA reads as TGTGCCAGCAGTCCCCGGACAGGAATGAATGAGCAGTTCTTC.